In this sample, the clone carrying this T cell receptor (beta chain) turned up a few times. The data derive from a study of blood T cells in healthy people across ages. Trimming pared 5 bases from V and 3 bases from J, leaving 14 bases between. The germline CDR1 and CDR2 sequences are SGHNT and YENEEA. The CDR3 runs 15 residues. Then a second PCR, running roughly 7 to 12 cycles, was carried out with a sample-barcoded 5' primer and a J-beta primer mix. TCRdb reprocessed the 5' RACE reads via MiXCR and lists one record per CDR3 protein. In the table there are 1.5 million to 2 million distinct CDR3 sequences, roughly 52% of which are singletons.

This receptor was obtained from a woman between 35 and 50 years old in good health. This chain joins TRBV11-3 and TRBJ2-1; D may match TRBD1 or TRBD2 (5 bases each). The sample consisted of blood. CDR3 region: CASSHGRGDYNEQFF. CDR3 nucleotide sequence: TGTGCCAGCAGCCACGGACGAGGGGACTACAATGAGCAGTTCTTC.